These 20 T cell receptor beta chains were sequenced from one sample in a study of shared clonotypes between healthy human individuals. Sequenced by immunoSEQ multiplex PCR; TCRdb stores in-frame clones only, minus some. The profile shows some 100,000 clones, around 68% of them singletons. The sample was memory CD8+ T cells sorted from blood. As to subset: CD45RO+ cells pooled with CCR7-negative TemRA cells. The receptors were gathered from a woman aged 25 to 45 in good health.

The rearrangement links TRBV4-2 to TRBJ1-1; D gene ambiguous. Between the trimmed V and J ends, which lost 5 bases and 6 bases, there was a span of 22 bases. The germline CDR1 and CDR2 sequences are LGHNA and YNFKEQ. The CDR3 runs 16 residues. CDR3 in DNA: TGTGCCAGCAGCGCCGCCGCCGGACGGGCTAACCCTGAAGCTTTCTTT. It codes for CASSAAAGRANPEAFF.

This chain links TRBV28 with TRBJ2-2; D is possibly TRBD1 (5 bases). Per the germline V gene, CDR1 is MDHEN and CDR2 is SYDVKM. The ends were cut back, 8 bases at V and 3 bases at J, with 25 bases in the middle. There are 18 residues in the CDR3. The CDR3 protein is CASDSPSRRASYTGELFF. DNA of the CDR3: TGTGCCAGCGATTCCCCGAGTCGCAGGGCCTCCTACACCGGGGAGCTGTTTTTT.

The CDR3 loop is CASRPGLADDNEQFF. The CDR3 nucleotides are TGTGCCAGCAGACCGGGACTAGCGGACGACAATGAGCAGTTCTTC. The chain joins TRBV5-4 to TRBJ2-1; 11 nucleotides agree with TRBD2. The J segment lost 5 bases and the V segment lost 5 bases, leaving 6 bases of the junction unmatched. The CDR3 length is 15 residues. Germline V CDR1 and CDR2: SGHNT, YYREEE (reference sequence).

Here the CDR3 DNA reads TGCAGCGCGGCCCGTGGGACAGACTCCTACGAGCAGTACTTC. Its translation: CSAARGTDSYEQYF. This chain links TRBV29-1 with TRBJ2-7, with 7 bases fitting TRBD1. The germline gives CDR1 SQVTM, CDR2 ANQGSEA. V was clipped by 7 bases and J by 0 bases; unmatched bases: 9. The CDR3 is made up of 14 amino acids.

The sample holds a few counts of this clone. J is TRBJ1-1 and V is TRBV7-9, with D perhaps TRBD1 (5 bases). This CDR3 region has 13 residues. From germline, CDR1 is SEHNR and CDR2 FQNEAQ (reference sequence). V was clipped by 6 bases and J by 4 bases, with 12 bases between them. This CDR3 reads CASRIPGGTEAFF. For the CDR3, the DNA is TGTGCCAGCAGGATCCCCGGGGGCACTGAAGCTTTCTTT.

This clone was counted a few times. The chain couples TRBV21-1 to TRBJ2-7. TRBV21-1 is flagged as a pseudogene. This CDR3 comprises 14 residues. The CDR3 region is CASTSGTGTYEQYF. CDR3 coding DNA: TGTGCCAGCACTTCAGGGACGGGGACCTACGAGCAGTACTTC.

The J gene is TRBJ2-2, the V gene TRBV10-3; no clear D gene. Trimming cost V 7 bases and J 4 bases, with 7 bases left between them. Germline V gene data show CDR1 as ENHRY and CDR2 as SYGVKD. CDR3 size: 12 residues. CDR3 nucleotide sequence: TGTGCCATCAAGGCGAGCACCGGGGAGCTGTTTTTT. Residues: CAIKASTGELFF.

The V call is TRBV9, the J call TRBJ2-1; TRBD2 agrees at 7 bases. Germline-derived CDR1 and CDR2 are SGDLS and YYNGEE. V gave up 4 bases and J gave up 0 bases; unmatched junction bases: 7. CDR3 length: 16 amino acids. This CDR3 reads CASSPPSGSSYNEQFF. Written as DNA, the CDR3 is TGTGCCAGCAGCCCCCCTAGCGGCAGCTCCTACAATGAGCAGTTCTTC.

This clone came up many times. The chain uses TRBV5-6 and TRBJ2-7, with 7 bases identical to TRBD2. Per germline, CDR1 SGHDT and CDR2 YYEEEE. The CDR3 length is 16 residues. Germline trimming cut 2 bases from V and 6 bases from J; bases unmatched to any gene: 14. CDR3 bases: TGTGCCAGCAGCTTACTTGCGGGAGTAGGGGTGGGCGAGCAGTACTTC. This encodes CASSLLAGVGVGEQYF.

Details on this clone: This likely came from a read error, as a far larger clone is one base away. The J gene is TRBJ1-3, the V gene TRBV6-6, with D uncertain. Looked up from germline, CDR1 is MNHNY and CDR2 is SVGAGI (reference sequence). The CDR3 sequence is 14 residues long. With 0 bases removed from V and 4 bases from J, the gap between germline ends came to 7 bases. The CDR3, as DNA: TGTGCCAGCAGTTACTCGATCGGGGGAAACACCATATATTTT. Translated: CASSYSIGGNTIYF.

Details on this clone: A much larger clonotype is one base distant, so this may be a read error. This sample also contains other DNA sequences that code for the same CDR3. This chain joins TRBV6-4 and TRBJ2-2, with 9 bases identical to TRBD2. Germline V gives CDR1 MRHNA, CDR2 SNTAGT. The CDR3 totals 15 residues. The CDR3 DNA reads as TGTGCCAGCAGTGACTCGCGGGAGGGCACCGGGGAACTGTTTTTT. Protein sequence: CASSDSREGTGELFF.

This chain joins TRBV27 and TRBJ2-1, with D possibly being TRBD2 (6 bases). The germline gives CDR1 MNHEY, CDR2 SMNVEV (reference sequence). V lost 2 bases, J lost 7 bases, and 12 bases lay in between. CDR3 length equals 14 residues. The CDR3 coding sequence is TGTGCCAGCAGTTTAGGGAGGATGGCGAATGAGCAGTTCTTC. This sequence encodes CASSLGRMANEQFF.

CDR3 region: CASREFSGTAIQETQYF. DNA of the CDR3: TGTGCCAGCAGGGAATTTTCCGGGACAGCAATCCAAGAGACCCAGTACTTC. This chain connects TRBV2 to TRBJ2-5; 7 bases agree with TRBD1. Germline assignment: CDR1 SNHLY and CDR2 FYNNEI. Trimming cost V 6 bases and J 1 base; bases outside gene matches: 14. The CDR3 length is 17 residues.

Details on this clone: This same CDR3 is encoded by further DNA sequences in the sample. V gene TRBV19 combines with J gene TRBJ2-4; 7 bases fit TRBD2. CDR3 length: 12 amino acids. CDR1 is LNHDA, CDR2 SQIVND, per germline (reference sequence). V shed 3 bases, J shed 8 bases, and the junction held 1 base outside the gene matches. As DNA, the CDR3 is TGTGCCAGTAGTATCCGGGGGGACATTCAGTACTTC. Its translation: CASSIRGDIQYF.

The sample holds a few counts of this clone. The chain employs TRBV5-1 and TRBJ1-3, with D uncertain. This CDR3 is built from 15 residues. Germline V gene sequence: CDR1 SGHRS, CDR2 YFSETQ. The V and J ends lost 0 bases and 3 bases respectively, with 10 bases between them. This CDR3 is CASSLDGFRGNTIYF. The CDR3, as DNA: TGCGCCAGCAGCTTGGATGGGTTTCGTGGAAACACCATATATTTT.

The chain carries TRBV2 and TRBJ1-2, with D hard to call. This CDR3 spans 12 amino acids. Trimming took 8 bases from V and 4 from J, leaving 11 bases between them. CDR1 is SNHLY and CDR2 is FYNNEI in the germline V gene. The CDR3 DNA sequence: TGTGCCAGCTTTGTCAGAACCTATGGCTACACCTTC. The encoded protein is CASFVRTYGYTF.

This clone was picked up a small number of times. The genes are TRBV6-6 and TRBJ2-2; 8 bases agree with TRBD2. The CDR3 has 16 residues. Germline trimming cut 6 bases from V and 1 base from J; bases unmatched to any gene: 7. Germline CDR1 is MNHNY and CDR2 is SVGAGI (reference sequence). The chain's CDR3 is CASRFPGLENTGELFF. In DNA form, the CDR3 reads TGTGCCAGCAGATTTCCGGGACTAGAGAACACCGGGGAGCTGTTTTTT.

This clone was counted a few times. This chain joins TRBV28 and TRBJ2-1; D is ambiguous. This CDR3 is 16 amino acids long. V lost 2 bases, J lost 8 bases, and 19 bases lay in between. The germline V gene encodes CDR1 MDHEN and CDR2 SYDVKM. The CDR3 nucleotides read TGTGCCAGCAGTTTACATGAACGGTCCCGCCGCCATGAGCAGTTCTTC. It encodes CASSLHERSRRHEQFF. Complete variable domain (other parts from reference TRBV28 and TRBJ2-1): DVKVTQSSRYLVKRTGEKVFLECVQDMDHENMFWYRQDPGLGLRLIYFSYDVKMKEKGDIPEGYSVSREKKERFSLILESASTNQTSMYLCASSLHERSRRHEQFFGPGTRLTVL.

This clone came up a few times. The rearrangement joins TRBV29-1 to TRBJ1-1; no clear D gene. CDR1 is SQVTM and CDR2 is ANQGSEA in the germline V gene. V lost 6 bases and J lost 0, with 11 bases in between. The CDR3 has 13 amino acids. CDR3 residues: CSVLSGLNTEAFF. The CDR3 DNA is TGCAGCGTACTGTCAGGACTGAACACTGAAGCTTTCTTT.

The V and J genes are TRBV5-1 and TRBJ1-2, with 8 bases aligning to TRBD1. The CDR3 is made up of 17 amino acids. From germline, CDR1 is SGHRS and CDR2 YFSETQ. V dropped 1 base and J dropped 6; count of bases not matched to a gene: 14. The CDR3 bases are TGCGCCAGCAGCTTGAAGCACCCGGGACAGGACGCTAATGGCTACACCTTC. Encoded protein: CASSLKHPGQDANGYTF. The complete variable domain, with remaining parts taken from reference TRBV5-1 and TRBJ1-2, reads KAGVTQTPRYLIKTRGQQVTLSCSPISGHRSVSWYQQTPGQGLQFLFEYFSETQRNKGNFPGRFSGRQFSNSRSEMNVSTLELGDSALYLCASSLKHPGQDANGYTFGSGTRLTVV.